This TCR beta chain was sequenced for a study of CD4+ T cells in melanoma. Trimming cost V 8 bases and J 8 bases; bases outside gene matches: 7. This CDR3 has 12 residues. Germline V gene data show CDR1 as SGHTA and CDR2 as FQGNSA. Study-level findings and limits: Reportedly, melanoma neoantigen-specific CD4+ T cells showed varied differentiation states. CD8+ T cell, macrophage and B cell function reportedly correlated with neoantigen-specific CD4+ T cells.

Repertoires were generated with immunoSEQ multiplex PCR, while TCRdb's copy carries only in-frame clones and drops some. Seen here are around 100,000 clones, approximately 90% observed once, and the top ten hold 2.5% to 3.5%. For this clone: As yet, its antigen is unknown.

The TCR originated in a human donor with melanoma. The sequencing input was peripheral blood. This rearrangement joins TRBV7-2 to TRBJ1-1; TRBD1 matches 8 bases. CDR3 coding DNA: TGTGCCAGCGACAGGGGCTTCCCCGAAGCTTTCTTT. Residues: CASDRGFPEAFF.